Included here is one TCR beta chain sequence, with context. Its antigen is still unknown. The data derive from a study of OX40 agonist ivuxolimab in advanced cancers. Study conclusions and caveats: The average count of expanded clones was higher among CD8+ T cells than among CD4+.

Trimming removed 3 bases at V and 4 bases at J, with 9 bases between. Germline CDR1 and CDR2: LNHDA and SQIVND (reference sequence). This CDR3 has 13 amino acids. The table came from immunoSEQ multiplex PCR; TCRdb's copy has only in-frame clones and leaves some out. The data show about 40,000 clones, just over 85% seen once. This chain joins TRBV19 and TRBJ1-1; TRBD1 might be the D (5 bases). The TCR originated in an adult with an advanced solid tumor such as melanoma, head and neck, liver or kidney cancer. The sequencing used CD4+ or CD8+ T cells sorted from blood, collected in a trial of the OX40 agonist ivuxolimab. Here the CDR3 DNA reads TGTGCCAGTAGTATCGGCAGGGTCACTGAAGCTTTCTTT. This sequence encodes CASSIGRVTEAFF.